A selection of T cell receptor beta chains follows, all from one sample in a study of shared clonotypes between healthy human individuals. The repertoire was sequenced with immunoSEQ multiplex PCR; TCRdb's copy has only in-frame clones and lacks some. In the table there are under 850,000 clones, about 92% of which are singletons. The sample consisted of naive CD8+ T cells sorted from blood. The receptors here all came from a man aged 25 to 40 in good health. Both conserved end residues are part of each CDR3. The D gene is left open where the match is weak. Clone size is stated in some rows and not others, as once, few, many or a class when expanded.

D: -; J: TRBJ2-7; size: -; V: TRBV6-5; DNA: TGTGCCAGCAGTCCCTTTAGGGGGAGCTCCTACGAGCAGTACTTC; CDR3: CASSPFRGSSYEQYF
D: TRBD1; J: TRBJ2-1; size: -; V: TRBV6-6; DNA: TGTGCCAGCAGTACCGGGACAGGCAATGAGCAGTTCTTC; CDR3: CASSTGTGNEQFF
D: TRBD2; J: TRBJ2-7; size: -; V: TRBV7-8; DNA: TGTGCCAGCAGCTTTAGACTGGGACTAGCGGGAGGGGGGTCCTACGAGCAGTACTTC; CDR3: CASSFRLGLAGGGSYEQYF
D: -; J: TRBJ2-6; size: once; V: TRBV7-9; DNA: TGTGCCAGCAGCTCCCCACTGGAGGTCTACTCTGGGGCCAACGTCCTGACTTTC; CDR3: CASSSPLEVYSGANVLTF
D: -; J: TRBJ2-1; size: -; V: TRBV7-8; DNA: TGTGCCAGCAGCCCCTTCGTCGCGCAGGGAAGCAATGAGCAGTTCTTC; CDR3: CASSPFVAQGSNEQFF
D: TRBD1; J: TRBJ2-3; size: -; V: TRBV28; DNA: TGTGCCAGCAGTTGGGACAGGGGAACAGATACGCAGTATTTT; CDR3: CASSWDRGTDTQYF
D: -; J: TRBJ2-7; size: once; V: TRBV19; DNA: TGTGCCAGTAGTATAGACCCGCTATCCCACCTCTACGAGCAGTACTTC; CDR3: CASSIDPLSHLYEQYF
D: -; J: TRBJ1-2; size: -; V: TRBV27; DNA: TGTGCCAGCAGTTTATCCGCAGGGAGGGGCTACACCTTC; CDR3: CASSLSAGRGYTF
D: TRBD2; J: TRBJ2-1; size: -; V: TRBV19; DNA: TGTGCCAGCGGGGGGAGCGGGAGGGGCCATGAGCAGTTCTTC; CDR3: CASGGSGRGHEQFF
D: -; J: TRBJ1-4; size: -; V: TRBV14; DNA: TGTGCCAGCAGCCAAGAACAGAACTCTAATGAAAAACTGTTTTTT; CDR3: CASSQEQNSNEKLFF
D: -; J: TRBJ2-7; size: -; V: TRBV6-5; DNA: TGTGCCAGCAGTTACTCGATAACACCCAACGAGCAGTACTTC; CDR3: CASSYSITPNEQYF
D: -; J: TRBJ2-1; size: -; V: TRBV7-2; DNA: TGTGCCAGCAGCTTAAGCCCCGCGAAACCCATCAATGAGCAGTTCTTC; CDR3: CASSLSPAKPINEQFF